These T cell receptor beta chains were read from a single sample in a study of neurological immune-mediated disorders. From the 5' RACE reads, TCRdb called clonotypes with MiXCR, one entry per CDR3 protein. Here the sample spans some 89,000 distinct CDR3 sequences, 4.3% being singletons. Specimen: PBMCs. Receptors were obtained from a woman aged 60-70 years with multiple sclerosis. Each CDR3 is given with its conserved first and last residue. D genes are given only for firm matches. The size field is filled for only some rows; it gives once, few, many or a size class.

v_gene,j_gene,d_gene,abundance,CDR3aa,CDR3nt
TRBV5-1,TRBJ1-2,TRBD1,few,CASSLKQGVYGYTF,TGCGCCAGCAGCTTAAAACAGGGGGTCTATGGCTACACCTTC
TRBV11-2,TRBJ2-1,.,.,CASSPKDGLISYNEQFF,TGTGCCAGCAGCCCCAAGGATGGGCTGATCTCCTACAATGAGCAGTTCTTC
TRBV6-6,TRBJ2-7,TRBD2,many,CASTHGASGGKDYEQYF,TGTGCCAGCACCCACGGGGCTAGCGGGGGGAAGGACTACGAGCAGTACTTC
TRBV3-1,TRBJ2-7,.,many,CASSQDFSGSYEQYF,TGTGCCAGCAGCCAAGATTTCAGCGGCTCCTACGAGCAGTACTTC
TRBV6-6,TRBJ1-1,.,many,CASSQGLKSANTEAFF,TGTGCCAGCAGCCAGGGGCTAAAGTCTGCGAACACTGAAGCTTTCTTT
TRBV9,TRBJ1-1,TRBD1,many,CASSVGDRVMNTEAFF,TGTGCCAGCAGCGTAGGGGACAGGGTCATGAACACTGAAGCTTTCTTT
TRBV20-1,TRBJ2-3,.,many,CSAREGGSTDTQYF,TGCAGTGCTAGAGAGGGGGGTAGCACAGATACGCAGTATTTT
TRBV20-1,TRBJ2-3,.,many,CSARDLLALDTQYF,TGCAGTGCTAGAGATTTGCTAGCCCTCGATACGCAGTATTTT
TRBV12-3/TRBV12-4,TRBJ2-2,TRBD1,many,CASSWDRGFTGELFF,TGTGCCAGCAGTTGGGACAGGGGATTCACCGGGGAGCTGTTTTTT
TRBV5-1,TRBJ2-5,.,many,CASSLVDSQETQYF,TGCGCCAGCAGCTTGGTCGACTCCCAAGAGACCCAGTACTTC
TRBV10-1,TRBJ2-7,.,many,CASSGTSGEQYF,TGCGCCAGCAGTGGGACCTCGGGAGAGCAGTACTTC
TRBV28,TRBJ2-5,.,many,CASSPRNLAQETQYF,TGTGCCAGCAGTCCTCGTAACCTTGCTCAAGAGACCCAGTACTTC
TRBV18,TRBJ2-7,.,many,CASSLPGSEQYF,TGTGCCAGCTCACTCCCAGGGAGCGAGCAGTACTTC
TRBV20-1,TRBJ1-2,.,many,CSARPTNYGYTF,TGCAGTGCTAGACCCACTAACTATGGCTACACCTTC
TRBV7-2,TRBJ2-7,.,many,CASSRTSLSYEQYF,TGTGCCAGCAGCCGAACATCCCTCTCCTACGAGCAGTACTTC
TRBV20-1,TRBJ1-6,.,many,CSASWGLSSYNSPLHF,TGCAGTGCTAGTTGGGGACTTAGCTCCTATAATTCACCCCTCCACTTT
TRBV24-1,TRBJ2-2,TRBD1,many,CATSDPTGTGFTGELFF,TGTGCCACCAGTGATCCCACCGGGACAGGGTTCACCGGGGAGCTGTTTTTT
TRBV5-1,TRBJ1-2,.,many,CASSPREGGYGYTF,TGCGCCAGCAGCCCCCGGGAGGGAGGCTATGGCTACACCTTC
TRBV12-3/TRBV12-4,TRBJ2-1,TRBD2,many,CASSYLAGVLNEQFF,TGTGCCAGCAGTTATCTGGCGGGGGTGCTCAATGAGCAGTTCTTC
TRBV28,TRBJ2-7,.,many,CASYDRGQSYEQYF,TGTGCCAGCTATGACCGGGGACAATCCTACGAGCAGTACTTC
TRBV5-1,TRBJ1-1,.,many,CASSLARGGTEAFF,TGCGCCAGCAGCTTGGCCCGGGGTGGCACTGAAGCTTTCTTT
TRBV14,TRBJ1-4,.,.,CASSQGLGNLNEKLFF,TGTGCCAGCAGCCAAGGTCTCGGCAACTTAAATGAAAAACTGTTTTTT
TRBV20-1,TRBJ1-5,TRBD1,many,CSALTGEYSNQPQHF,TGCAGTGCCCTGACAGGGGAATATAGCAATCAGCCCCAGCATTTT
TRBV12-3/TRBV12-4,TRBJ2-1,TRBD1,many,CASSLVGGQGNNEQFF,TGTGCCAGCAGTTTAGTGGGGGGACAGGGGAACAATGAGCAGTTCTTC
TRBV5-1,TRBJ2-1,TRBD1,many,CASSGTGVVNEQFF,TGCGCCAGCAGCGGGACAGGGGTGGTCAATGAGCAGTTCTTC
TRBV20-1,TRBJ1-5,.,many,CSAGQGGGDQPQHF,TGCAGTGCTGGTCAAGGGGGGGGGGATCAGCCCCAGCATTTT
TRBV7-9,TRBJ1-2,.,medium-sized,CASSLGTANYGYTF,TGTGCCAGCAGCTTAGGGACAGCTAACTATGGCTACACCTTC
TRBV7-9,TRBJ1-1,TRBD1,many,CASRPGQGANTEAFF,TGTGCCAGCAGGCCTGGACAGGGGGCAAACACTGAAGCTTTCTTT
TRBV7-8,TRBJ2-5,.,many,CASSPWGRGSSETQYF,TGTGCCAGCAGCCCCTGGGGGCGGGGGTCCTCGGAGACCCAGTACTTC
TRBV5-1,TRBJ2-1,.,many,CASSRTDSYNEQFF,TGCGCCAGCAGCAGGACAGACTCCTACAATGAGCAGTTCTTC
TRBV20-1,TRBJ2-1,.,many,CSARVDPTGMAQFF,TGCAGTGCTAGAGTGGACCCAACGGGGATGGCGCAGTTCTTC
TRBV29-1,TRBJ1-1,.,many,CSVDGLMNTEAFF,TGCAGCGTTGACGGCCTCATGAACACTGAAGCTTTCTTT